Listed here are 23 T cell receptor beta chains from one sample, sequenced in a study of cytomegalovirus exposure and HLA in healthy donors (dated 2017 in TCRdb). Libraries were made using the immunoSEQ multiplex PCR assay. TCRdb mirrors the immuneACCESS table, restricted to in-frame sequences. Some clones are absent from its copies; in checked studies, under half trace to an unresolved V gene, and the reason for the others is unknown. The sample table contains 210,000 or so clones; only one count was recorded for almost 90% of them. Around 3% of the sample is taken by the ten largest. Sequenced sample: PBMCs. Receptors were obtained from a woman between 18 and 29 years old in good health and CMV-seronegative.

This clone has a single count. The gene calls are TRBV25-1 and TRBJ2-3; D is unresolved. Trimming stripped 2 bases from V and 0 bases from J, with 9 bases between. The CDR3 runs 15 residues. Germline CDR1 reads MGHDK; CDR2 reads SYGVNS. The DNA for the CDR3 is TGTGCCAGCAGTGAAATATCCCGGAGCACAGATACGCAGTATTTT. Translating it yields CASSEISRSTDTQYF.

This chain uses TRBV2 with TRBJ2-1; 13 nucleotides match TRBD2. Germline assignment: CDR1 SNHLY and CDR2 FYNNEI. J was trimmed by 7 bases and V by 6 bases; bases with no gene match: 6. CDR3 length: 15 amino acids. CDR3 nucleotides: TGTGCCAGCAGATCCGGGACTAGCGGGATAAATGAGCAGTTCTTC. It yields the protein CASRSGTSGINEQFF.

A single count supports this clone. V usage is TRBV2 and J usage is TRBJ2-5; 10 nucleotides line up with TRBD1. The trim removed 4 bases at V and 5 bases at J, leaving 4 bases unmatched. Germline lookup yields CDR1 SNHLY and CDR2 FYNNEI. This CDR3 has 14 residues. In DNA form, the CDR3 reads TGTGCCAGCAGTGGGGACAGGGGTTTGGAGACCCAGTACTTC. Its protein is CASSGDRGLETQYF.

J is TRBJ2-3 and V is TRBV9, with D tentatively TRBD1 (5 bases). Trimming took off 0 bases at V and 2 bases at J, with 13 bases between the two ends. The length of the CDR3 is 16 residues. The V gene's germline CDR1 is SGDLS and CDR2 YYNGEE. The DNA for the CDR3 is TGTGCCAGCAGCGTAGGTGACCGTGGGGCCACAGATACGCAGTATTTT. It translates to CASSVGDRGATDTQYF.

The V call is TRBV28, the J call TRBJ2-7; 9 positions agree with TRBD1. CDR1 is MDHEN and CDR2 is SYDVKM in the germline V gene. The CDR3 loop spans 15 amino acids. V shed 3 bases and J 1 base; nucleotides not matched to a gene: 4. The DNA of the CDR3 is TGTGCCAGCAGTTTGTCCGGACAGGGGTCCTACGAGCAGTACTTC. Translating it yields CASSLSGQGSYEQYF.

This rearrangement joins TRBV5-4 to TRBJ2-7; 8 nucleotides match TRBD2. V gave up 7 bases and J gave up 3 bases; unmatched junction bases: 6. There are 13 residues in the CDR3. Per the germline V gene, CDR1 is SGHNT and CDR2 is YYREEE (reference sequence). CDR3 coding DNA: TGTGCCAGCGCACTAGGGACTAGCTACGAGCAGTACTTC. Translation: CASALGTSYEQYF. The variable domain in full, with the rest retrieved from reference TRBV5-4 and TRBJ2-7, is ETGVTQSPTHLIKTRGQQVTLRCSSQSGHNTVSWYQQALGQGPQFIFQYYREEENGRGNFPPRFSGLQFPNYSSELNVNALELDDSALYLCASALGTSYEQYFGPGTRLTVT.

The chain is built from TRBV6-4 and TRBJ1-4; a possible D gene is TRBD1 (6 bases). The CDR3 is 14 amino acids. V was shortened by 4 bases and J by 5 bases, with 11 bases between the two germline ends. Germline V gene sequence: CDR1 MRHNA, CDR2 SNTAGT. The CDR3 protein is CASSVQGPNEKLFF. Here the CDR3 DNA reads TGTGCCAGCAGTGTGCAGGGGCCCAATGAAAAACTGTTTTTT.

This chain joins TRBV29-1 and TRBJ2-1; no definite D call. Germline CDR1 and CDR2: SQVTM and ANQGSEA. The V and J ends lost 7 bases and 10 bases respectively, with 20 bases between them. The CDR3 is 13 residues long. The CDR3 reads CSGAIVPNDEQFF. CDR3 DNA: TGCAGCGGGGCCATCGTCCCTAATGACGAGCAGTTCTTC.

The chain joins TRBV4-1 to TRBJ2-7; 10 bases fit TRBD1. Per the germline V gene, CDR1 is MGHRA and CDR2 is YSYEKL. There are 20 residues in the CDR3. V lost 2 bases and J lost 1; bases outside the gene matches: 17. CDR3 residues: CASSQLPGQGVVESSYEQYF. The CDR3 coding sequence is TGCGCCAGCAGCCAACTTCCCGGACAGGGGGTAGTTGAATCGTCCTACGAGCAGTACTTC.

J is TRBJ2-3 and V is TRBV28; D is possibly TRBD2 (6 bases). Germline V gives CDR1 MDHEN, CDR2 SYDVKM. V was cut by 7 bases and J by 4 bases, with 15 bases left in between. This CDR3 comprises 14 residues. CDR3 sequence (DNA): TGTGCCAGCACCGTAGGGATAGCGGCAGATACGCAGTATTTT. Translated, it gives CASTVGIAADTQYF.

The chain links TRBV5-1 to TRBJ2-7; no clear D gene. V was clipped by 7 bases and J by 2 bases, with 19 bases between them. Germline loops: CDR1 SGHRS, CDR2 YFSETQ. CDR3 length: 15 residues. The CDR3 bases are TGCGCCAGCCAACTAAAGCCGACTGTCGCCTACGAGCAGTACTTC. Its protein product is CASQLKPTVAYEQYF.

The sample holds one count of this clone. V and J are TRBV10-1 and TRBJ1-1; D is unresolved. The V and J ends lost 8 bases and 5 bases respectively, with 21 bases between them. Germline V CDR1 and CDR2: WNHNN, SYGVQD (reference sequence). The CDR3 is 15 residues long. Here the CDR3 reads CASSRGERGGTEAFF. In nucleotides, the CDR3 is TGCGCCAGCTCCCGAGGTGAGCGTGGTGGAACTGAAGCTTTCTTT.

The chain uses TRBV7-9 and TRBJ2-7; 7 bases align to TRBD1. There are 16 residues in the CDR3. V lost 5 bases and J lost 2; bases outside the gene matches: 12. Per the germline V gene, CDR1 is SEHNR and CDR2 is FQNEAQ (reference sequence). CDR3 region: CASSPSTGKGPYEQYF. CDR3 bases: TGTGCCAGCAGCCCCTCGACAGGGAAAGGCCCCTACGAGCAGTACTTC. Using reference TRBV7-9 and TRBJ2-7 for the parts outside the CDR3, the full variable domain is DTGVSQNPRHKITKRGQNVTFRCDPISEHNRLYWYRQTLGQGPEFLTYFQNEAQLEKSRLLSDRFSAERPKGSFSTLEIQRTEQGDSAMYLCASSPSTGKGPYEQYFGPGTRLTVT.

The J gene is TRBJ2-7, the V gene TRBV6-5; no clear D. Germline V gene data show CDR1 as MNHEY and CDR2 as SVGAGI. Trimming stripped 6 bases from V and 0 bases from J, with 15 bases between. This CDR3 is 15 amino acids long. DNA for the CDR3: TGTGCCAGCAGCCCATCCCTGCACAGCTCCTACGAGCAGTACTTC. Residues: CASSPSLHSSYEQYF.

CDR3 sequence: CASSYPGINQPQHF. The DNA for the CDR3 is TGCGCCAGCAGCTACCCGGGTATTAATCAGCCCCAGCATTTT. This chain uses TRBV5-1 with TRBJ1-5; no clear D. Germline CDR1 reads SGHRS; CDR2 reads YFSETQ. The V end lost 3 bases, the J end lost 4 bases, and 11 bases lay between the germline ends. CDR3 length: 14 residues.

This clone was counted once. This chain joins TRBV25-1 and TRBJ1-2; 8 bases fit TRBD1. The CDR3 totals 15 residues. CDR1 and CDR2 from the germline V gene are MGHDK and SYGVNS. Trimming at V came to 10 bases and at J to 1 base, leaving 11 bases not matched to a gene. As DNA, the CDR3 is TGTGCCACCAAAGACAGGGGTGAACTTAACTATGGCTACACCTTC. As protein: CATKDRGELNYGYTF.

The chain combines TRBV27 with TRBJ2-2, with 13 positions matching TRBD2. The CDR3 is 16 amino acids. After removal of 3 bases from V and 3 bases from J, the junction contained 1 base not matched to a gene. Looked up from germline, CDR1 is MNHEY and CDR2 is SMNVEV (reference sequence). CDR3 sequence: CASSLGLAGYTGELFF. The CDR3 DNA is TGTGCCAGCAGTTTGGGACTAGCGGGGTACACCGGGGAGCTGTTTTTT.

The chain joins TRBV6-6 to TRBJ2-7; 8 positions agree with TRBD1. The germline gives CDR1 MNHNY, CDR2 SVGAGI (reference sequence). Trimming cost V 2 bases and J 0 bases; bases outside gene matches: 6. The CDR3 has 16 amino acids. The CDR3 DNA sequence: TGTGCCAGCAGTTACCCTCGCGGGACAGGCTCCTACGAGCAGTACTTC. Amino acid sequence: CASSYPRGTGSYEQYF.

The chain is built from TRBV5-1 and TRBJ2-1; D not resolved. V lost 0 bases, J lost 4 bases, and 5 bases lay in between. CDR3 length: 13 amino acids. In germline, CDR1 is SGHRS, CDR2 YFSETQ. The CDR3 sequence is CASSLDGYNEQFF. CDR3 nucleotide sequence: TGCGCCAGCAGCTTGGACGGGTACAATGAGCAGTTCTTC.

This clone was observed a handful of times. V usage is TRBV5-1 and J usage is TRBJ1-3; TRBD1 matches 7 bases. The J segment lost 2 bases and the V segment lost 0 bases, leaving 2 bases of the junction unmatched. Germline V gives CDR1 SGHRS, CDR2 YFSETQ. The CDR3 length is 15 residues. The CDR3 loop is CASSLDRGAGNTIYF. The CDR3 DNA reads TGCGCCAGCAGCTTGGACAGGGGCGCTGGAAACACCATATATTTT.

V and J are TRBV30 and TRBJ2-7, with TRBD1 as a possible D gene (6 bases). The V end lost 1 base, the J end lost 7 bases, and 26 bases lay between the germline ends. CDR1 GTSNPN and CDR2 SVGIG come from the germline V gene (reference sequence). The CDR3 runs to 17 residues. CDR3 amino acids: CAWSGQPDRDTDWEQYF. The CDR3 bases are TGTGCCTGGAGTGGGCAACCCGACCGGGACACAGACTGGGAGCAGTACTTC.

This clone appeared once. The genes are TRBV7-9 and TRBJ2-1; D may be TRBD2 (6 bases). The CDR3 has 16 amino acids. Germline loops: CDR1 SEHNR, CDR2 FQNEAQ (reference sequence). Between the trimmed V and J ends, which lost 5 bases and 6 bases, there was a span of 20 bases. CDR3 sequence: CASSHDLAVRGNEQFF. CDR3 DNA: TGTGCCAGCAGCCACGACTTAGCGGTGCGGGGCAATGAGCAGTTCTTC. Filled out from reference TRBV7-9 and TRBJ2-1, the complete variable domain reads DTGVSQNPRHKITKRGQNVTFRCDPISEHNRLYWYRQTLGQGPEFLTYFQNEAQLEKSRLLSDRFSAERPKGSFSTLEIQRTEQGDSAMYLCASSHDLAVRGNEQFFGPGTRLTVL.

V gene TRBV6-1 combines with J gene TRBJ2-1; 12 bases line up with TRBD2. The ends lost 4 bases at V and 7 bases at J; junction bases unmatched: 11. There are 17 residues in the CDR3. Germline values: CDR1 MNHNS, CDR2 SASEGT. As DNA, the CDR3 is TGTGCCAGCAGTGCCCCGAGACTAGCGGGGGTGCTAAATGAGCAGTTCTTC. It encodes CASSAPRLAGVLNEQFF.